This T cell receptor beta chain was sequenced during a study of T cell changes during pregnancy in multiple sclerosis. Clones were read by immunoSEQ multiplex PCR, and TCRdb kept only the in-frame ones, dropping some. The table includes 60,000 or so clones, 91% detected once. From germline, CDR1 is LGHNT and CDR2 FRNRAP. Trimming removed 5 bases at V and 7 bases at J, with 18 bases between. CDR3 length: 15 residues. The chain employs TRBV12-5 and TRBJ2-1; possible D gene TRBD1, 5 bases. The clonotype comes from a female donor in good health, enrolled as a control in a pregnancy study. The source was CD4+ T cells from peripheral blood mononuclear cells, collected after pregnancy. CDR3 amino acids: CASGPHGAYRNEQFF. The CDR3 region has the DNA TGTGCTAGTGGTCCCCACGGTGCCTACAGGAATGAGCAGTTCTTC. Drawing the rest from reference TRBV12-5 and TRBJ2-1, the complete variable domain is DARVTQTPRHKVTEMGQEVTMRCQPILGHNTVFWYRQTMMQGLELLAYFRNRAPLDDSGMPKDRFSAEMPDATLATLKIQPSEPRDSAVYFCASGPHGAYRNEQFFGPGTRLTVL.